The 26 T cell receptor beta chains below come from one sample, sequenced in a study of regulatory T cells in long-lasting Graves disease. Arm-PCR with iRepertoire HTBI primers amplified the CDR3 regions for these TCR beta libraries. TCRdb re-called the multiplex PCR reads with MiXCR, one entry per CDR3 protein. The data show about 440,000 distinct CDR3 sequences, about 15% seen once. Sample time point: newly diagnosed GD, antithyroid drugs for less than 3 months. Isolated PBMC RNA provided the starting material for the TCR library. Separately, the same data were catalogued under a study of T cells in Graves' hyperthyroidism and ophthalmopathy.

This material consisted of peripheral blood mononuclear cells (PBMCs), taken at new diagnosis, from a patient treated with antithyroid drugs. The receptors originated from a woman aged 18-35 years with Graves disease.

CDR3 loop: CASSYSGPAGEQYF. In nucleotides, the CDR3 is TGTGCCAGCAGTTACTCGGGCCCGGCGGGAGAGCAGTACTTC. This chain links TRBV6-2 or TRBV6-3 with TRBJ2-7, with D possibly being TRBD2 (6 bases). Germline V gives CDR1 MNHEY, CDR2 SVGEGT. Trimming left V 0 bases short and J 7 bases short, with 13 bases between. There are 14 residues in the CDR3.

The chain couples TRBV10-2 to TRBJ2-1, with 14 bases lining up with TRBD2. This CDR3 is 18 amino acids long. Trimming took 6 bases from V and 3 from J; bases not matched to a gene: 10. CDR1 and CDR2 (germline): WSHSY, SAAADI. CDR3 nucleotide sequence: TGCGCCAGCAGGACGGGACTAGCGGGAGTAGGTTTCTACAATGAGCAGTTCTTC. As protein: CASRTGLAGVGFYNEQFF.

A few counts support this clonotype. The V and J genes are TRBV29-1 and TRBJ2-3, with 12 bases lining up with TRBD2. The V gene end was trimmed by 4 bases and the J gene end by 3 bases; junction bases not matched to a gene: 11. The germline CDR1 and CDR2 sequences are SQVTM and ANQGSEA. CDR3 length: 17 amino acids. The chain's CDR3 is CSVVGLLAGGRTDTQYF. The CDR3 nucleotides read TGCAGCGTTGTGGGCCTTCTAGCGGGAGGGAGGACAGATACGCAGTATTTT.

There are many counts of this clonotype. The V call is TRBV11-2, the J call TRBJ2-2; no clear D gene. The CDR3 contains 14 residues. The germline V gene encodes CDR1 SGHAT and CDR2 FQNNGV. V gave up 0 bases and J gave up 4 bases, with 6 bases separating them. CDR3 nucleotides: TGTGCCAGCAGCTTAGAGGGAAGCACCGGGGAGCTGTTTTTT. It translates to CASSLEGSTGELFF. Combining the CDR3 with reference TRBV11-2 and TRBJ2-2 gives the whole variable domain EAGVAQSPRYKIIEKRQSVAFWCNPISGHATLYWYQQILGQGPKLLIQFQNNGVVDDSQLPKDRFSAERLKGVDSTLKIQPAKLEDSAVYLCASSLEGSTGELFFGEGSRLTVL.

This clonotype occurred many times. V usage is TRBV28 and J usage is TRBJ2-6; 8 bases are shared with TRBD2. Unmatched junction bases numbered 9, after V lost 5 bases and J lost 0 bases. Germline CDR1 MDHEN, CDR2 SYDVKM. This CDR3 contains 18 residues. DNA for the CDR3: TGTGCCAGCAGTGGCCTTCTAGCGGGCCACTCTGGGGCCAACGTCCTGACTTTC. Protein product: CASSGLLAGHSGANVLTF.

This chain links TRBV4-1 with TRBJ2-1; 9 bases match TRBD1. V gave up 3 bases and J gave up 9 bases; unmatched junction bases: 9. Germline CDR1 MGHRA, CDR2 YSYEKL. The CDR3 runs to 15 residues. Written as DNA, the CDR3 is TGCGCCAGCAGCCAGAGGACAGGGGAAGGGGGTGAGCAGTTCTTC. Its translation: CASSQRTGEGGEQFF.

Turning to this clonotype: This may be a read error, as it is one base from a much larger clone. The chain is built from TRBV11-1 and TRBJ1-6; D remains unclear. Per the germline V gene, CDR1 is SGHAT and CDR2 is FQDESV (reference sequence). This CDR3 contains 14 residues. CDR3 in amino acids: CASQKVRENSLLHF. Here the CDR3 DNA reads TGTGCCAGCCAGAAGGTACGGGAAAATTCACTCCTCCACTTT.

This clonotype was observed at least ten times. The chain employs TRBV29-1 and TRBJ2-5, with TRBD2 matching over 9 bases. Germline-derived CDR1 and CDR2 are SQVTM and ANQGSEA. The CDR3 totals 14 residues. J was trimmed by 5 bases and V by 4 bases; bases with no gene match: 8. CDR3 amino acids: CSVAFASGTETQYF. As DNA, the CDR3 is TGCAGCGTTGCCTTTGCTAGCGGGACGGAGACCCAGTACTTC.

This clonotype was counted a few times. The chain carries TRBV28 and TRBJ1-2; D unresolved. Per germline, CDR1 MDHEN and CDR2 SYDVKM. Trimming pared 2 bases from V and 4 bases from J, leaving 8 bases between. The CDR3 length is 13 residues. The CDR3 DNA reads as TGTGCCAGCAGTTTAGACAAGGGCTATGGCTACACCTTC. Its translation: CASSLDKGYGYTF.

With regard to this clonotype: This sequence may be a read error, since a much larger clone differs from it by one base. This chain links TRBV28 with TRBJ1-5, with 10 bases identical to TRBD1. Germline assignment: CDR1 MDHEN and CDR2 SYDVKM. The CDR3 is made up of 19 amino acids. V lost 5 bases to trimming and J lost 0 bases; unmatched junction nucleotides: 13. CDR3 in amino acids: CASSPEGQGVKYSNQPQHF. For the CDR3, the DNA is TGTGCCAGCAGTCCTGAAGGACAGGGGGTGAAGTATAGCAATCAGCCCCAGCATTTT.

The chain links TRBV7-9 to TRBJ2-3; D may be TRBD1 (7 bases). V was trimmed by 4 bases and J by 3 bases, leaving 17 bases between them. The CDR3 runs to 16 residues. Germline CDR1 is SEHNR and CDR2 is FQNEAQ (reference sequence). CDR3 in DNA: TGTGCCAGCAGCTCGTGGGGCAGGGGGAGGACAGATACGCAGTATTTT. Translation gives CASSSWGRGRTDTQYF.

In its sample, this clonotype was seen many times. The CDR3 DNA reads TGTGCCAGCAGCCAAGTTCCCGGGGGCGGAGCTAACTATGGCTACACCTTC. The encoded protein is CASSQVPGGGANYGYTF. The chain is built from TRBV28 and TRBJ1-2; possibly TRBD1 for D (6 bases). With 6 bases removed from V and 0 bases from J, the gap between germline ends came to 20 bases. Germline values: CDR1 MDHEN, CDR2 SYDVKM. This CDR3 spans 17 amino acids.

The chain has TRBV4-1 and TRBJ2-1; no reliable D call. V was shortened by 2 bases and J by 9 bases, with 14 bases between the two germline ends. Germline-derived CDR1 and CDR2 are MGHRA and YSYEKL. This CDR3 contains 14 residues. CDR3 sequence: CASSQPRDVSEQFF. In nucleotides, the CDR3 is TGCGCCAGCAGCCAACCCAGAGATGTCAGTGAGCAGTTCTTC.

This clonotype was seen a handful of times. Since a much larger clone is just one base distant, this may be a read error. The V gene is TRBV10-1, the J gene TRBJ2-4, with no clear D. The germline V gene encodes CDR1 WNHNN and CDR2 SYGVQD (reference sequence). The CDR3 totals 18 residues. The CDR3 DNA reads TGCGCCAGCAGTGAGTCGAGAAGTGGGCGTAGGGCCAAAAGCATTCAGTACTTC. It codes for CASSESRSGRRAKSIQYF.

The CDR3 is CAISDGQAGNTIYF. In nucleotides, the CDR3 is TGTGCCATCAGTGATGGGCAGGCTGGAAACACCATATATTTT. The chain has TRBV10-3 and TRBJ1-3; D gene ambiguous. The CDR3 sequence is 14 residues long. V was trimmed by 3 bases and J by 2 bases, leaving 8 bases between them. CDR1 and CDR2 from the germline V gene are ENHRY and SYGVKD.

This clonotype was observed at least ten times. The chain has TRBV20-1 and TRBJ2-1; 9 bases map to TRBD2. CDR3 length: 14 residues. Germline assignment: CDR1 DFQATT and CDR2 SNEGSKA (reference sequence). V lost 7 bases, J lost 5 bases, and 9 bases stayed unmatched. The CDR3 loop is CSGMPTSGNNEQFF. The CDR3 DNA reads TGCAGTGGAATGCCGACTAGCGGCAACAATGAGCAGTTCTTC.

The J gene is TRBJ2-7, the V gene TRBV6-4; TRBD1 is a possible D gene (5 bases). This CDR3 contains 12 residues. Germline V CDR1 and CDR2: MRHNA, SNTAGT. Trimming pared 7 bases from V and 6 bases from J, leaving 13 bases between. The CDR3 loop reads CASTTGDFEQYF. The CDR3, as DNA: TGTGCCAGCACCACAGGCGATTTCGAGCAGTACTTC.

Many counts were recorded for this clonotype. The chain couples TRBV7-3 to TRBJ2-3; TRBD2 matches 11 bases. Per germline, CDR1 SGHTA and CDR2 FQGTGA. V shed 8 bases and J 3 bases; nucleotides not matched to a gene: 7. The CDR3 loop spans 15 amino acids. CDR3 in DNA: TGTGCCAGCGGAATAGCGGGAGGGAGGACAGATACGCAGTATTTT. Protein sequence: CASGIAGGRTDTQYF.

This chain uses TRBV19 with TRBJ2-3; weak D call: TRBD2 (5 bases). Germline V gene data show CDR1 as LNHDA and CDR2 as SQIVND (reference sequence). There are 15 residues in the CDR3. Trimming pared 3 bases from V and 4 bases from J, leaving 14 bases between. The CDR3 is CASSILGGGADTQYF. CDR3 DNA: TGTGCCAGTAGTATTTTAGGAGGTGGCGCAGATACGCAGTATTTT. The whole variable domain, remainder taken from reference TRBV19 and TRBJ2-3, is DGGITQSPKYLFRKEGQNVTLSCEQNLNHDAMYWYRQDPGQGLRLIYYSQIVNDFQKGDIAEGYSVSREKKESFPLTVTSAQKNPTAFYLCASSILGGGADTQYFGPGTRLTVL.

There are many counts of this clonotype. CDR3 in amino acids: CASSNVRRADTGELFF. The CDR3 DNA reads as TGTGCCAGCAGCAACGTCAGAAGGGCGGACACCGGGGAGCTGTTTTTT. V usage is TRBV7-8 and J usage is TRBJ2-2; no reliable D call. The CDR3 sequence is 16 residues long. The germline CDR1 and CDR2 sequences are SGHVS and FQNEAQ. V was trimmed by 5 bases and J by 3 bases, leaving 16 bases between them. The whole variable domain, filled in from reference TRBV7-8 and TRBJ2-2, reads GAGVSQSPRYKVAKRGQDVALRCDPISGHVSLFWYQQALGQGPEFLTYFQNEAQLDKSGLPSDRFFAERPEGSVSTLKIQRTQQEDSAVYLCASSNVRRADTGELFFGEGSRLTVL.

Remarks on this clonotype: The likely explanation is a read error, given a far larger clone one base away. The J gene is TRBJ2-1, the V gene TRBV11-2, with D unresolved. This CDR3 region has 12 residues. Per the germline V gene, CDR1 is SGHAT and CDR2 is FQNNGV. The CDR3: CASSSTSETRYF. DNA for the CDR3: TGTGCCAGCAGCTCAACATCGGAGACCCGGTACTTC.

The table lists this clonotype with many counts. The CDR3 DNA is TGTGCCAGCTCACCACGGCTAAACACTGAAGCTTTCTTT. It yields the protein CASSPRLNTEAFF. This chain links TRBV18 with TRBJ1-1; D uncertain. Between the trimmed V and J ends, which lost 1 base and 2 bases, there was a span of 5 bases. The length of the CDR3 is 13 residues. CDR1 and CDR2 from the germline V gene are KGHSH and LQKENI.

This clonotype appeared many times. DNA of the CDR3: TGCGCCAGCAGCTTGGATACGGCAGAAATTTACGAGCAGTACTTC. This encodes CASSLDTAEIYEQYF. V gene TRBV5-1 combines with J gene TRBJ2-7; D is uncertain. The CDR3 loop spans 15 amino acids. V lost 0 bases to trimming and J lost 4 bases, with 14 bases between them. From germline, CDR1 is SGHRS and CDR2 YFSETQ.

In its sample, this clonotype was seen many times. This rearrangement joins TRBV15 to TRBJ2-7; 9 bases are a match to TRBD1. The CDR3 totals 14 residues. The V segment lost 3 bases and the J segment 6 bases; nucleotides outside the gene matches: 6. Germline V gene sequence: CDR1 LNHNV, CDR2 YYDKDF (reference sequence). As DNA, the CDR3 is TGTGCCACCAGCAGGGAAGTGACAGGGGGCGAGCAGTACTTC. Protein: CATSREVTGGEQYF.

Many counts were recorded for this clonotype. The CDR3 DNA reads TGTGCCAGCAGCCCGGACAGGGGGCAGGTCTACGAGCAGTACTTC. Encoded protein: CASSPDRGQVYEQYF. The chain combines TRBV28 with TRBJ2-7; 11 bases align to TRBD1. The V gene end was trimmed by 6 bases and the J gene end by 3 bases; junction bases not matched to a gene: 7. The CDR3 runs to 15 residues. From germline, CDR1 is MDHEN and CDR2 SYDVKM.

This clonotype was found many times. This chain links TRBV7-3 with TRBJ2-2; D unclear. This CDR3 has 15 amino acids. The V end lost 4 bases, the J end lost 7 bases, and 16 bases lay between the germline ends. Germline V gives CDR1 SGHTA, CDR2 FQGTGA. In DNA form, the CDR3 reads TGTGCCAGCAGCTCCACCAACGACCCAGACGGGGAGCTGTTTTTT. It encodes CASSSTNDPDGELFF. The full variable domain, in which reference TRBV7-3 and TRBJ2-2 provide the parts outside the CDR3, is GAGVSQTPSNKVTEKGKYVELRCDPISGHTALYWYRQSLGQGPEFLIYFQGTGAADDSGLPNDRFFAVRPEGSVSTLKIQRTERGDSAVYLCASSSTNDPDGELFFGEGSRLTVL.